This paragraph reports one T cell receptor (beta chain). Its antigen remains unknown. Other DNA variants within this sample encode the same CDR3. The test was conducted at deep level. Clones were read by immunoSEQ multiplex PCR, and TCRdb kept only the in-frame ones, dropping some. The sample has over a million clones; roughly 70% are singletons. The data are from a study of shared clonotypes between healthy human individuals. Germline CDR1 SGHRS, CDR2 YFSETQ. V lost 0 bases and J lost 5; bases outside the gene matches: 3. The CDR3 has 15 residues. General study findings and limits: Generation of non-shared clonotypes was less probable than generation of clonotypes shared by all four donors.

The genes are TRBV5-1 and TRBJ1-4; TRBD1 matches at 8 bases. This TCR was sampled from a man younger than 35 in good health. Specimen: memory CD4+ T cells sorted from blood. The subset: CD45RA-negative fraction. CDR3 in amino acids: CASSLEGTGNEKLFF. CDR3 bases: TGCGCCAGCAGCTTGGAGGGGACAGGAAATGAAAAACTGTTTTTT.